The 15 T cell receptor beta chains presented below share a single source sample, sequenced in a study of ipilimumab plus nivolumab after autologous stem cell transplantation (dated by TCRdb to the early 2020s). The library was built by means of the immunoSEQ multiplex PCR assay. Held by TCRdb, this immuneACCESS table contains in-frame sequences only and omits some clones. Under half of the omission traces to an unresolved V gene where checked; the cause of the rest is unknown. The sample table contains 15,000 to 20,000 clones; only one count was recorded for 70% to 90% of them. Together, the top ten hold around a fifth of the sample. The source was PBMCs, collected in a trial of ipilimumab plus nivolumab as post-transplant consolidation. The receptors derive from a male donor with diffuse large B-cell lymphoma.

The chain recombines TRBV14 with TRBJ2-3; D not resolved. The ends were cut back, 0 bases at V and 8 bases at J, with 6 bases in the middle. CDR3 length: 12 residues. The germline V gene has CDR1 SGHDN and CDR2 FVKESK. DNA of the CDR3: TGTGCCAGCAGCCAAGATCTGGCTACGCAGTATTTT. It is translated as CASSQDLATQYF. Looking up the rest from reference TRBV14 and TRBJ2-3 gives the full variable domain: EAGVTQFPSHSVIEKGQTVTLRCDPISGHDNLYWYRRVMGKEIKFLLHFVKESKQDESGMPNNRFLAERTGGTYSTLKVQPAELEDSGVYFCASSQDLATQYFGPGTRLTVL.

The chain combines TRBV5-1 with TRBJ1-1; 7 bases agree with TRBD1. J gave up 7 bases and V 0 bases, and 6 bases lay outside the gene matches. The germline V gene encodes CDR1 SGHRS and CDR2 YFSETQ. The CDR3 has 14 amino acids. The DNA of the CDR3 is TGCGCCAGCAGCTTGGTAGGGGGCTCAGGTGAAGCTTTCTTT. The encoded protein is CASSLVGGSGEAFF.

The CDR3 region is CASSGLVAGGQETQYF. In nucleotides, the CDR3 is TGTGCCAGCAGTGGCCTTGTAGCGGGGGGGCAAGAGACCCAGTACTTC. This chain links TRBV6-1 with TRBJ2-5; 11 bases line up with TRBD2. The CDR3 extends over 16 amino acids. The germline V gene has CDR1 MNHNS and CDR2 SASEGT. V gave up 4 bases and J gave up 2 bases; unmatched junction bases: 6.

This clone is classed as medium-sized. The chain carries TRBV19 and TRBJ2-2, with a possible D match to TRBD1 (6 bases). Germline V gives CDR1 LNHDA, CDR2 SQIVND (reference sequence). The CDR3 is 15 amino acids. V lost 10 bases, J lost 0 bases, and 15 bases lay in between. In DNA, the CDR3 is TGTGCCACCCGAGTGAGGACAGCGAACACCGGGGAGCTGTTTTTT. It is translated as CATRVRTANTGELFF. The full variable domain, rest sourced from reference TRBV19 and TRBJ2-2, is DGGITQSPKYLFRKEGQNVTLSCEQNLNHDAMYWYRQDPGQGLRLIYYSQIVNDFQKGDIAEGYSVSREKKESFPLTVTSAQKNPTAFYLCATRVRTANTGELFFGEGSRLTVL.

This chain joins TRBV5-4 and TRBJ2-1; a possible D gene is TRBD2 (6 bases). This CDR3 has 14 residues. The V and J ends lost 9 bases and 8 bases respectively, with 21 bases between them. Germline CDR1 is SGHNT and CDR2 is YYREEE (reference sequence). CDR3 nucleotide sequence: TGTGCCACTTCCGCGGGGTTTGAGAGGGATGAGCAGTTCTTC. It is translated as CATSAGFERDEQFF.

The V and J genes are TRBV5-1 and TRBJ1-1; no clear D gene. Germline loops: CDR1 SGHRS, CDR2 YFSETQ. V was trimmed by 3 bases and J by 0 bases, leaving 6 bases between them. This CDR3 has 13 amino acids. The DNA of the CDR3 is TGCGCCAGCAGCTGGGCGTTGAACACTGAAGCTTTCTTT. Its protein is CASSWALNTEAFF.

This clone was picked up one time. The chain links TRBV6-5 to TRBJ1-3; perhaps TRBD1 as D (6 bases). The germline V and J ends were trimmed by 0 bases and 0 bases, with 6 bases remaining between them. The CDR3 length is 15 residues. CDR1 MNHEY and CDR2 SVGAGI come from the germline V gene. CDR3 protein: CASSYSGGSGNTIYF. In DNA form, the CDR3 reads TGTGCCAGCAGTTACTCAGGGGGCTCTGGAAACACCATATATTTT.

The chain links TRBV4-1 to TRBJ1-4, with D tentatively TRBD1 (6 bases). The CDR3 totals 14 residues. V lost 2 bases, J lost 7 bases, and 11 bases lay in between. Germline CDR1 MGHRA, CDR2 YSYEKL. The CDR3 loop is CASSQLFRGEKLFF. The DNA of the CDR3 is TGCGCCAGCAGCCAACTCTTCAGGGGTGAAAAACTGTTTTTT.

The chain has TRBV6-6 and TRBJ2-7; the D is unclear. The germline V gene has CDR1 MNHNY and CDR2 SVGAGI (reference sequence). The V end was cut by 0 bases, the J end by 2 bases, with 11 bases between. The CDR3 covers 15 residues. For the CDR3, the DNA is TGTGCCAGCAGTTACTCGAAACAGAGAGCCTACGAGCAGTACTTC. Amino acids: CASSYSKQRAYEQYF.

The V and J genes are TRBV11-2 and TRBJ2-1, with 7 bases matching TRBD2. The V gene end was trimmed by 1 base and the J gene end by 0 bases; junction bases not matched to a gene: 6. Per the germline V gene, CDR1 is SGHAT and CDR2 is FQNNGV. The CDR3 length is 17 residues. CDR3 in amino acids: CASSLGQLAISYNEQFF. The DNA for the CDR3 is TGTGCCAGCAGCTTAGGCCAACTAGCGATCTCCTACAATGAGCAGTTCTTC.

This clone is medium-sized by share. The chain uses TRBV9 and TRBJ2-7; D is possibly TRBD2 (5 bases). Between the trimmed V and J ends, which lost 3 bases and 7 bases, there was a span of 14 bases. This CDR3 comprises 13 residues. Per the germline V gene, CDR1 is SGDLS and CDR2 is YYNGEE. CDR3 nucleotides: TGTGCCAGCAGCGGAACTCCATCGGGGGAGCAGTACTTC. As protein: CASSGTPSGEQYF.

The rearrangement uses TRBV7-8 and TRBJ2-1, with 8 bases that match TRBD1. The trim removed 4 bases at V and 0 bases at J, leaving 5 bases unmatched. CDR3 length: 16 residues. Per germline, CDR1 SGHVS and CDR2 FQNEAQ. The CDR3 protein is CASSSWTGSSYNEQFF. In DNA, the CDR3 is TGTGCCAGCAGCTCTTGGACAGGGAGCTCCTACAATGAGCAGTTCTTC.

The V gene is TRBV15, the J gene TRBJ2-5, with D maybe TRBD1 (6 bases). Germline assignment: CDR1 LNHNV and CDR2 YYDKDF (reference sequence). Trimming removed 1 base from V and 4 bases from J, with 13 bases in between. This CDR3 comprises 15 residues. CDR3 sequence: CATSRGLQGSETQYF. In DNA form, the CDR3 reads TGTGCCACCAGCAGAGGACTACAGGGCTCAGAGACCCAGTACTTC.

Only one count was recorded for this clone. The chain is built from TRBV11-3 and TRBJ2-1; D remains ambiguous. The CDR3 loop spans 17 amino acids. Per the germline V gene, CDR1 is SGHNT and CDR2 is YENEEA. V was cut by 2 bases and J by 5 bases, with 19 bases left in between. The CDR3 reads CASSLYGASRTHNEQFF. The CDR3 nucleotides read TGTGCCAGCAGCTTATACGGAGCCTCAAGGACCCACAATGAGCAGTTCTTC.

This rearrangement joins TRBV19 to TRBJ1-5; tentatively, D is TRBD1 (6 bases). There are 15 residues in the CDR3. Trimming stripped 1 base from V and 2 bases from J, with 9 bases between. Germline loops: CDR1 LNHDA, CDR2 SQIVND (reference sequence). This CDR3 reads CASSIGAGGNQPQHF. The DNA for the CDR3 is TGTGCCAGTAGTATAGGCGCAGGGGGCAATCAGCCCCAGCATTTT.